This entry lists 7 T cell receptor beta chains sequenced from one sample in a study of CD8 T cells in ankylosing spondylitis. TCRdb redid the calling of the 5' RACE reads with MiXCR, one entry per CDR3 protein. This sample has 400,000 or so distinct CDR3 sequences, with roughly a quarter found just once. Their antigen targets remain unknown. Study-wide points: It appeared that ankylosing spondylitis blood was characterized by a TCR beta motif of about eight highly homologous variants.

The specimen sequenced was blood, either unsorted or a sorted T cell fraction (not recorded which). These receptors all stem from a male donor with ankylosing spondylitis.

This chain joins TRBV29-1 and TRBJ2-7, with a weak D call TRBD2 (5 bases). Germline CDR1 is SQVTM and CDR2 is ANQGSEA. This CDR3 region has 13 residues. Trimming shortened V by 5 bases and J by 6 bases, and 17 bases separated the two germline ends. This CDR3 reads CSVRSGNSLEQYF. The CDR3 nucleotides are TGCAGCGTTCGGAGCGGAAACAGCCTCGAGCAGTACTTC.

This clonotype occurred many times. The rearrangement uses TRBV5-1 and TRBJ2-5; TRBD2 matches 11 bases. Germline V gene sequence: CDR1 SGHRS, CDR2 YFSETQ. The CDR3 spans 15 residues. Trimming at V came to 0 bases and at J to 7 bases, leaving 5 bases not matched to a gene. DNA of the CDR3: TGCGCCAGCAGCTTGGAATCCGGGACTAGCGGGACCCAGTACTTC. Translating gives CASSLESGTSGTQYF. The full variable domain, its missing parts supplied by reference TRBV5-1 and TRBJ2-5, is KAGVTQTPRYLIKTRGQQVTLSCSPISGHRSVSWYQQTPGQGLQFLFEYFSETQRNKGNFPGRFSGRQFSNSRSEMNVSTLELGDSALYLCASSLESGTSGTQYFGPGTRLLVL.

This chain connects TRBV25-1 to TRBJ1-6; perhaps TRBD1 as D (5 bases). V was pared by 4 bases and J by 0 bases, with 16 bases between. Germline CDR1 MGHDK, CDR2 SYGVNS. CDR3 length: 18 residues. CDR3 sequence reads: CASSGGRLSASYNSPLHF. The CDR3 bases are TGTGCCAGCAGTGGGGGACGACTGTCCGCCTCCTATAATTCACCCCTCCACTTT.

This clonotype was counted a few times. V is TRBV12-3 or TRBV12-4 and J is TRBJ2-2; 9 nucleotides align to TRBD2. V lost 5 bases to trimming and J lost 4 bases; unmatched junction nucleotides: 5. The CDR3 runs to 15 residues. This chain's CDR3 is CASSVSGRGTGELFF. The DNA of the CDR3 is TGTGCCAGCAGTGTTAGCGGGAGAGGCACCGGGGAGCTGTTTTTT.

This clonotype was observed a few times. The rearrangement joins TRBV7-2 to TRBJ2-1, with TRBD2 identical over 9 bases. The V segment lost 1 base and the J segment 8 bases; nucleotides outside the gene matches: 3. This CDR3 has 14 amino acids. The germline gives CDR1 SGHTA, CDR2 FQGNSA. This chain's CDR3 is CASSLGLAAYEQFF. CDR3 DNA sequence: TGTGCCAGCAGCTTAGGACTAGCGGCATATGAGCAGTTCTTC.

Only a few counts were recorded for this clonotype. The chain couples TRBV20-1 to TRBJ2-7, with 8 bases lining up with TRBD2. V lost 5 bases, J lost 5 bases, and 8 bases stayed unmatched. Germline V gives CDR1 DFQATT, CDR2 SNEGSKA (reference sequence). The CDR3 has 13 residues. The CDR3 sequence is CSARGGGKNEQYF. The CDR3 DNA follows: TGCAGTGCTCGGGGGGGGGGTAAGAACGAGCAGTACTTC.

This chain links TRBV12-3 or TRBV12-4 with TRBJ2-2; 10 bases map to TRBD2. The CDR3 extends over 18 amino acids. V shed 7 bases, J shed 3 bases, and the junction held 14 bases outside the gene matches. CDR3 bases: TGTGCCAGCATTGCCCTGGCTAGCGGGAGAGCTGACACCGGGGAGCTGTTTTTT. This sequence encodes CASIALASGRADTGELFF.